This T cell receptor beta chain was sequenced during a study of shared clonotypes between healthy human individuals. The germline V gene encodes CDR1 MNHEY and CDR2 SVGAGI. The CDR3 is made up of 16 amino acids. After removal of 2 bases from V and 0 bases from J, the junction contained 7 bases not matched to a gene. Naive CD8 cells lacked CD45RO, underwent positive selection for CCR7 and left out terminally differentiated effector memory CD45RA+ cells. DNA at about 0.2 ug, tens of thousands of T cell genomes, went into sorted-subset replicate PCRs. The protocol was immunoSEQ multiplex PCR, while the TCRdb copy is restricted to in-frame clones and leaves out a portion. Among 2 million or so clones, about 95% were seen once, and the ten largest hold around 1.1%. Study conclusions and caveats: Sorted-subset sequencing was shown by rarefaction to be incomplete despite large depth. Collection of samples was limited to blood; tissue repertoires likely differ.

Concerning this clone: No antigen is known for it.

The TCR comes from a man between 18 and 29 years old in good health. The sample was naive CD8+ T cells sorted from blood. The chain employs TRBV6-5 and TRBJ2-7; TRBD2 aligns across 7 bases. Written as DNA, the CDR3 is TGTGCCAGCAGTTACAGTTCCGGGAGGATCTCCTACGAGCAGTACTTC. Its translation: CASSYSSGRISYEQYF.